This T cell receptor beta chain was recovered during a study of control samples from healthy donors and cancer patients (dated by TCRdb to the early 2020s). The method was the immunoSEQ multiplex PCR assay. In its TCRdb copy, this immuneACCESS table keeps in-frame sequences only and misses some clones. Where compared with another copy, unresolved V genes explain less than half of these, and the others have no known cause. The sample table lists over 100,000 clones, 88% of them with a count of one. The top ten constitute about 3.2% of the sample. Reading the germline V gene gives CDR1 MNHEY and CDR2 SVGEGT. Inclusive of the bounding cysteine and phenylalanine, the CDR3 is 15 residues long. Solely the CDR3 DNA is kept, with 45 bases framed from the first base. At the junction V is shortened by 2 bases and J by 0 bases, with 8 bases in between. This clone was seen a few times. No antigen is known for it. There are no base qualities to consult, and no much larger clone falls within one base.

This receptor chain uses TRBV6-2 or TRBV6-3 and TRBJ1-5, with no confident D gene call. The receptor was derived from a man aged 40-50 years in good health. The specimen was blood. The nucleotides read TGTGCCAGCAGTTACCATCATAATAGCAATCAGCCCCAGCATTTT. It specifies CASSYHHNSNQPQHF.